The sequence of this T cell receptor (beta chain) was determined in a study of cytomegalovirus exposure and HLA in healthy donors listed by TCRdb under 2017. Looking at the study overall: In an earlier analysis of several hundred of the donors, 276 Gb of sequence data and roughly 100 million unique TCR beta sequences from 180 million or so T cells were reported. An early release that covered 640 HLA-typed donors contained about 300 gigabases of sequencing data and 75 million to 100 million unique TCR sequences. The genetic ancestry cluster associated with self-reported Caucasian donors included around 76% of the roughly 410 genotyped donors. The aim of the study was to test whether cataloging public T cell receptors could identify signatures of past pathogen exposure. The study used immunosequencing to profile the T cell repertoires of approximately 640 subjects and linked those repertoires to cytomegalovirus serostatus. Along with the approximately 700-subject first cohort, a separate validation cohort of over 90 different subjects was used. To predict cytomegalovirus infection status, the study brought together high-throughput TCR immunosequencing, statistical association of individual TCRs with disease status, and machine learning. A later analysis re-examined previously published TCR beta repertoires from about 700 donors and added high-resolution HLA genotyping to investigate patterns of TCR occurrence. Rather than using new phenotypic data, the later analysis identified candidate immune exposures from TCR beta sequences and from how often those sequences occurred across donors. An earlier analysis of approximately 630 of the donors applied high-throughput TCR beta sequencing to assess whether each TCR beta V gene segment acted as functional or pseudogenic. Donor age, sex, ethnicity and CMV serostatus were collected together with the repertoire data. A later genetic analysis used genome-wide SNP genotypes for about 65% of the 666 donors, treating that subset as a discovery cohort. Every discovery cohort repertoire had been produced on one sequencing platform. HLA typing covered class I and class II loci at four-digit resolution. Typing coverage varied by locus: 629-630 donors for A, B, C, DRB1 and DQB1; approximately 500 for DQA1; 600 to 610 for DPA1; 450 to 480 for DPB1. About five DR-DQ haplotypes were handled as single units for association and clustering because linkage in the cohort was strong. On average, about 200,000 unique TCR beta nucleotide sequences were sequenced per donor among a few hundred genotyped donors of the cohort, with roughly 18% of those sequences being non-productive. What the authors observed across the whole study: The 87-base-pair reads could not distinguish some IMGT-functional V segments, including TRBV6-2 and TRBV6-3, so those segments were excluded. For the cohort, immune exposure information was limited to CMV serostatus. Linkage disequilibrium might explain the correlated functional status among segregating V segments, but an unknown experimental factor could not be excluded. A later analysis reported that several top co-occurrence clusters appeared linked to parvovirus B19, influenza, CMV and Epstein-Barr virus. V-gene and J-gene trimming of TCR beta chains was associated with a missense DCLRE1C variant in a later genetic analysis, and the association was replicated in an independent cohort. It was suggested by the authors that the approach could potentially be generalized to other disease states and immunological phenotypes. In vitro tests confirmed that a few of the cytomegalovirus-associated TCR beta chains recognize cytomegalovirus antigens. A further reported finding was that TCR beta sequences accurately predicted the HLA-A and HLA-B alleles for most subjects in the first cohort. According to a later analysis, TCR association rates differed among HLA loci, with DRB1 alleles showing the most associated TCRs and HLA-C alleles showing the fewest. The presence/absence analyses assumed that sequencing depth was roughly uniform across donors, and that assumption may not be true. An earlier analysis of some 590 of the donors showed that most TCR beta V segments appeared in productive rearrangements either about 87% or about 30% of the time, which broadly matched IMGT annotations. The classifier was reported to diagnose cytomegalovirus status with high specificity and sensitivity in both the original and validation cohorts. Most TCR sequences were observed very rarely across donors, whereas some public TCRs were present in many individuals. In this cohort, only TCR beta chains were sequenced, and detectable features were limited by the absence of alpha or paired-chain data. Because some donors lacked HLA typing at each locus, the association tests relied only on the typed subset. According to a later analysis, most CMV-associated TCR beta chains appeared to be HLA-restricted, and the HLA associations seemed to be driven largely by CMV exposure. Strong co-occurrence of HLA alleles, especially DR and DQ, made assigning TCR associations to individual alleles difficult. A later genetic analysis reported fewer N-insertions in productive TCRs among donors in an Asian-associated ancestry cluster than the roughly 620-donor mean. A later analysis found that HLA-associated TCR beta chains were more clonally expanded and had lower generation probabilities than equally common non-associated chains. In a later analysis, some 17,000 TCR beta sequences were associated with specific HLA alleles at a false discovery rate of 0.05. A group of highly shared sequence variants was considered likely to be a technical artifact of the sequencing pipeline. A total of 150 or so TCR beta chains were listed by the study as associated with cytomegalovirus. Over 15 rarely observed V segments, including chromosome 9 orphons, were excluded from the earlier analysis of several hundred of the donors because counts were too low.

Turning to this clone: Its antigen is not yet known. No base quality information exists; no much larger clone differs at one position.

Library preparation used the immunoSEQ multiplex PCR assay. A mixture of 60 forward primers for TCR Vbeta segments and 13 reverse primers for TCR Jbeta segments was used in the multiplex PCR. The CDR3 region of rearranged TCR beta genes was amplified from genomic DNA by a multiplex PCR assay. On the Illumina HiSeq System, the amplified TCR beta libraries were sequenced as 87-base-pair reads. On the study's bioinformatics: In a later analysis, tens of millions of unique TCR beta chains were counted across the approximately 670 repertoires, and roughly 10 million of these chains were shared by at least two donors. To remove PCR and sequencing errors, raw reads were error-corrected and collapsed into unique sequences using a nearest-neighbor algorithm that merged closely related sequences. CDR3 sequences were aligned to IMGT reference sequences to assign V, D and J gene segments. Each retained sequence needed at least a six-nucleotide match to both a V gene segment and a J gene segment. Rearrangements were called productive when the CDR3 lacked stop codons and stayed in frame with V and J; all others were non-productive. CDR3 was defined according to IMGT convention as the region running from the second conserved V-encoded cysteine to the conserved J-encoded phenylalanine. The earlier analysis of a few hundred of the donors excluded any sequence lacking an unambiguous match to a single V gene segment. In an earlier analysis of several hundred of the donors, a V segment was called functional when productive rearrangements were above 56.7%, and segregating when the standard deviation between donors exceeded 5%. A statistical classification framework was developed to diagnose cytomegalovirus status using the catalog of TCR beta chain sequences. A later analysis assigned V and J genes by comparing TCR nucleotide sequences with IMGT/GENE-DB human TR gene sequences. In a later analysis, CDR3 sequences and most-parsimonious VDJ recombination scenarios were assigned using the TCRdist pipeline. In a later analysis, each TCR beta chain was defined by its CDR3 amino acid sequence together with its V-gene family, and reads without a unique V-gene family were excluded. To address suspected cross-contamination and a sequencing artifact, a later analysis removed approximately 600 highly shared, low-generation-probability nucleotide sequences. A later analysis calculated a clonal expansion index for each public chain from normalized within-repertoire ranks of inferred template counts. A later analysis computed generation probabilities with a VDJ recombination model fitted to out-of-frame rearrangements, and checked the results against IGoR. Hypergeometric tests were used in a later analysis to score TCR-TCR, TCR-HLA and TCR-CMV co-occurrence, with a repertoire-size bias correction applied to the TCR pairs. False discovery rates were estimated in a later analysis by permuting HLA or CMV assignments 20 times. In a later analysis, co-occurring TCRs were grouped using DBSCAN, and TCRdist sequence similarity was added for clustering within HLA-allele-positive subsets. Repertoires with fewer than 30,000 or more than 120,000 public chains were left out of co-occurrence clustering, as were five repertoires with anomalous nucleotide sharing. In TCRdb, the immuneACCESS table is reduced to in-frame sequences with V and J assigned. These tables do not hold every clone; where another copy was compared, an unresolved V gene accounts for under half, and the others remain unexplained. The V and J calls and clone size come from that table; D and trimming were worked out from the DNA. This sample lists around 130,000 clones; around three quarters were detected once. The ten largest make up more than 2.5% of the sample.

Via the germline V gene (reference sequence), CDR1 is GTSNPN and CDR2 SVGIG. Trimming costs V 3 bases and J 3 bases, and their ends lie 5 bases apart. From its cysteine to its phenylalanine, the CDR3 spans 12 amino acids. Only CDR3 DNA is held: 36 bases, read in frame from base 1. The cohort comprised approximately 700 healthy bone marrow donors. At the time of sampling, all cohort members were nominally healthy, though unrecorded immune exposures were likely present. The donor was CMV seronegative and belonged to the group of 350 or so seronegative cohort members. A peripheral blood sample was provided by each donor, and peripheral blood mononuclear cells were used for TCR beta sequencing. Genomic DNA was extracted from the blood cell samples with the Qiagen DNeasy Blood Extraction Kit.

Input material: PBMCs. The TCR comes from a male donor in good health and CMV-seronegative. The rearrangement combines TRBV30 with TRBJ1-4; the D gene lacks a confident call. CDR3 loop: CAWRGPNEKLFF. DNA sequence: TGTGCCTGGAGGGGCCCTAATGAAAAACTGTTTTTT.